This T cell receptor (beta chain) derives from a study of patients and donors after allogeneic stem cell transplantation. A single record per CDR3 protein comes from TCRdb applying MiXCR to the RT-PCR reads. The data show about 160,000 distinct CDR3 sequences, about a third seen once. The germline V and J ends were trimmed by 4 bases and 10 bases, with 11 bases remaining between them. The germline gives CDR1 MDHEN, CDR2 SYDVKM. The CDR3 extends over 12 amino acids. The sequenced material came from blood, either unsorted or a sorted T cell fraction (not recorded which). The chain is built from TRBV28 and TRBJ2-4; D is unresolved. The sequence was obtained from a human donor who was either an allogeneic HSCT recipient or a stem cell or donor lymphocyte infusion donor (not recorded which). It is not recorded whose cells these are; they may come from a transplant donor. CDR3 in amino acids: CASSSPPRIQYF. As DNA, the CDR3 is TGTGCCAGCAGTTCCCCCCCCCGGATTCAGTACTTC.